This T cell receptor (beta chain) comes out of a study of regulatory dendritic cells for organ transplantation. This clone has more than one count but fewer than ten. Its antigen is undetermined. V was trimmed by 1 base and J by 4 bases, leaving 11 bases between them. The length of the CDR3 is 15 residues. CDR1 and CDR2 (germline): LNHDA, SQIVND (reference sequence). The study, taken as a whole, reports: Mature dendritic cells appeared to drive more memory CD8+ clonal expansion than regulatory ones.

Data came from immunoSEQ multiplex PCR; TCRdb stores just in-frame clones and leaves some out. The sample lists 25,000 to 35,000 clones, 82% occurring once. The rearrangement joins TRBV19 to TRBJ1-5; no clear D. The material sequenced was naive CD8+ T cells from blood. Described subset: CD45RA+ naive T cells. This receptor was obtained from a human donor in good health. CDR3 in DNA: TGTGCCAGTAGTATAGGCAGTTTTCGAAATCAGCCCCAGCATTTT. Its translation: CASSIGSFRNQPQHF.